Listed below are T cell receptor beta chains from one sample, sequenced in a study of blood T cells in healthy people across ages. TCRdb independently ran MiXCR on the 5' RACE reads; one entry per CDR3 protein. Of around 1,600,000 distinct CDR3 sequences listed, around 40% were seen once; the top ten hold over 3.5%. The sequenced sample consisted of blood. The receptors derive from a woman aged 18-35 years in good health. Each CDR3 is given with its conserved first and last residue. D genes are given only for firm matches. Size is stated for part of the rows, as once, few or many counts, or as a class when the clone is expanded.

size: -; D: -; V: TRBV12-3/TRBV12-4; J: TRBJ1-2; CDR3: CASSPGRRNYGYTF; DNA: TGTGCCAGCAGTCCGGGACGCAGGAACTATGGCTACACCTTC
size: -; D: TRBD1; V: TRBV20-1; J: TRBJ1-2; CDR3: CSARETGGYGHTF; DNA: TGCAGTGCTAGAGAGACAGGGGGGTATGGCCACACCTTC
size: -; D: -; V: TRBV5-1; J: TRBJ1-1; CDR3: CASSSTARTTEAFF; DNA: TGCGCCAGCAGCTCGACCGCGAGGACGACCGAAGCTTTCTTT
size: -; D: -; V: TRBV5-1; J: TRBJ2-1; CDR3: CASSLADPQEQFF; DNA: TGCGCCAGCAGCTTGGCAGACCCTCAGGAGCAGTTCTTC
size: -; D: -; V: TRBV20-1; J: TRBJ1-2; CDR3: CSARNRAQGYTF; DNA: TGCAGTGCTAGGAACAGGGCCCAGGGCTACACCTTC
size: -; D: -; V: TRBV2; J: TRBJ1-6; CDR3: CASSNILGLRDSPLHF; DNA: TGTGCCAGCAGTAATATCCTGGGACTTCGGGATTCACCCCTCCACTTT
size: -; D: TRBD2; V: TRBV5-1; J: TRBJ2-5; CDR3: CASSSSKGTSGGNEQYF; DNA: TGCGCCAGCAGCTCGTCGAAGGGGACTAGCGGGGGGAATGAGCAGTACTTC
size: -; D: -; V: TRBV29-1; J: TRBJ2-3; CDR3: CSVGPLTGDTQYF; DNA: TGCAGCGTTGGACCTCTTACCGGGGATACGCAGTATTTT
size: many; D: -; V: TRBV4-2; J: TRBJ1-5; CDR3: CASSQDGGPQPQHF; DNA: TGTGCCAGCAGCCAAGACGGAGGGCCACAGCCCCAGCATTTT
size: -; D: TRBD2; V: TRBV7-3; J: TRBJ2-5; CDR3: CASSLSLAGADEQYF; DNA: TGTGCCAGCAGCTTAAGTTTAGCGGGAGCCGATGAGCAGTACTTC
size: few; D: TRBD2; V: TRBV20-1; J: TRBJ2-2; CDR3: CSARGIGELFF; DNA: TGCAGTGCGCGGGGGATCGGGGAGCTGTTTTTT
size: -; D: -; V: TRBV30; J: TRBJ1-2; CDR3: CACWDGRGNYGYTF; DNA: TGTGCCTGTTGGGACGGCCGAGGGAACTATGGCTACACCTTC
size: few; D: -; V: TRBV28; J: TRBJ2-3; CDR3: CASSQLFQGADTQYF; DNA: TGTGCCAGCAGTCAATTGTTCCAGGGCGCAGATACGCAGTATTTT
size: -; D: -; V: TRBV7-9; J: TRBJ1-1; CDR3: CASSLARAGNTEVFF; DNA: TGTGCCAGCAGCTTAGCGCGCGCAGGGAACACTGAAGTTTTCTTT
size: -; D: TRBD2; V: TRBV27; J: TRBJ2-7; CDR3: CASSLLAGAGEQYF; DNA: TGTGCCAGCAGTTTACTAGCGGGAGCGGGGGAGCAGTACTTC
size: -; D: -; V: TRBV2; J: TRBJ1-5; CDR3: CASKRDWGNQPQHF; DNA: TGTGCCAGCAAACGGGACTGGGGTAATCAGCCCCAGCATTTT
size: -; D: -; V: TRBV4-3; J: TRBJ2-1; CDR3: CASSQGPTPPYNEQFF; DNA: TGCGCCAGCAGCCAGGGACCCACCCCACCCTACAATGAGCAGTTCTTC
size: -; D: TRBD2; V: TRBV6-1; J: TRBJ2-7; CDR3: CASTSPPGLAGGPVYEQYF; DNA: TGTGCCAGCACCTCGCCCCCGGGACTAGCGGGAGGGCCGGTCTACGAGCAGTACTTC
size: -; D: TRBD1; V: TRBV7-9; J: TRBJ1-2; CDR3: CASGYTTGGYYGYTF; DNA: TGTGCCAGCGGATATACGACAGGGGGCTACTATGGCTACACCTTC
size: -; D: TRBD2; V: TRBV5-4; J: TRBJ2-1; CDR3: CASSSRGVVQTQFF; DNA: TGTGCCAGCAGCTCACGGGGGGTCGTGCAGACCCAGTTCTTC
size: -; D: -; V: TRBV27; J: TRBJ2-1; CDR3: CASSPGWLANERFF; DNA: TGTGCCAGCAGTCCCGGGTGGCTAGCGAATGAGCGGTTCTTC
size: -; D: -; V: TRBV11-2; J: TRBJ1-1; CDR3: CASSLDGLGGSTEAFF; DNA: TGTGCCAGCAGCTTAGACGGACTAGGGGGGAGCACTGAAGCTTTCTTT
size: -; D: TRBD1; V: TRBV6-4; J: TRBJ1-4; CDR3: CASIDGGQGLNEKLFF; DNA: TGTGCCAGCATCGACGGAGGACAGGGGCTAAATGAAAAACTGTTTTTT
size: -; D: -; V: TRBV5-1; J: TRBJ1-5; CDR3: CASSLGEGGDNQPQHF; DNA: TGCGCCAGCAGCTTGGGGGAGGGGGGCGACAATCAGCCCCAGCATTTT
size: -; D: -; V: TRBV25-1; J: TRBJ2-1; CDR3: CASSDWEARNEQFF; DNA: TGTGCCAGCAGTGACTGGGAAGCGCGCAATGAGCAGTTCTTC
size: -; D: -; V: TRBV10-3; J: TRBJ2-7; CDR3: CAISEGRQGYEQYF; DNA: TGTGCCATCAGTGAGGGTAGGCAGGGCTACGAGCAGTACTTC